Listed here are 3 T cell receptor beta chains from one sample, sequenced in a study of cytomegalovirus exposure and HLA in healthy donors (dated by TCRdb to about 2017). To prepare the library, the immunoSEQ multiplex PCR assay was applied. The multiplex PCR relied on a mix of 60 forward primers for TCR Vbeta segments and 13 reverse primers for TCR Jbeta segments. TCRdb stores this immuneACCESS table with in-frame sequences only. Part of the clones is absent; in the studies checked, under half of the shortfall reflects unresolved V genes, and no reason is known for the rest. Within this sample are 90,000 to 120,000 clones, with roughly 80% of them counted one time only. Less than 3% of the sample rests with the top ten. The source material was PBMCs. Every receptor here comes from a man aged 25 to 40 in good health and CMV-seropositive.

The chain carries TRBV7-2 and TRBJ2-1, with 9 bases lining up with TRBD2. The CDR3 covers 16 residues. Germline-derived CDR1 and CDR2 are SGHTA and FQGNSA. Trimming at V came to 1 base and at J to 7 bases, leaving 8 bases not matched to a gene. The CDR3 DNA reads as TGTGCCAGCAGCTTAGGCGGGGGGGCCGACGGGAATGAGCAGTTCTTC. It codes for CASSLGGGADGNEQFF.

J is TRBJ2-1 and V is TRBV5-1; D is ambiguous. This CDR3 is built from 12 residues. The ends were cut back, 0 bases at V and 6 bases at J, with 4 bases in the middle. Germline V gene data show CDR1 as SGHRS and CDR2 as YFSETQ. CDR3 coding DNA: TGCGCCAGCAGCTTGGGGGCCAATGAGCAGTTCTTC. It is translated as CASSLGANEQFF.

V is TRBV6-6 and J is TRBJ2-3, with a possible D match to TRBD2 (6 bases). CDR3 size: 16 residues. V was pared by 0 bases and J by 10 bases, with 20 bases between. CDR1 is MNHNY, CDR2 SVGAGI, per germline (reference sequence). The CDR3 DNA reads as TGTGCCAGCAGTTACTCGGAAGCGGCCCTATCGGGGGCGCAGTATTTT. Translating it yields CASSYSEAALSGAQYF.